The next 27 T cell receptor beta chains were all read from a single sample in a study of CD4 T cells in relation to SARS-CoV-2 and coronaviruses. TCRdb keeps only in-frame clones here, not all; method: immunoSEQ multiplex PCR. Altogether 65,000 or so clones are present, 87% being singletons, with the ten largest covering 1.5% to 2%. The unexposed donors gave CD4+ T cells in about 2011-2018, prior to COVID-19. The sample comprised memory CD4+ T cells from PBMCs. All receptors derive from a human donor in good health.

The CDR3 sequence is CASSRAPGSYVGYTF. In DNA, the CDR3 is TGTGCCAGCTCACGAGCCCCGGGGTCCTATGTCGGCTACACCTTC. V gene TRBV18 combines with J gene TRBJ1-2; D gene unclear. V gave up 4 bases and J gave up 8 bases, with 20 bases separating them. This CDR3 region has 15 residues. CDR1 KGHSH and CDR2 LQKENI come from the germline V gene.

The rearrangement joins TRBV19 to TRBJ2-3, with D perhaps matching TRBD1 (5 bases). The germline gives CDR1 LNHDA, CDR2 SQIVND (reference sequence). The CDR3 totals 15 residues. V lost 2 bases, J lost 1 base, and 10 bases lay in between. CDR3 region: CASSIPRRGTDTQYF. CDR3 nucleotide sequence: TGTGCCAGTAGTATACCGCGCAGGGGCACAGATACGCAGTATTTT.

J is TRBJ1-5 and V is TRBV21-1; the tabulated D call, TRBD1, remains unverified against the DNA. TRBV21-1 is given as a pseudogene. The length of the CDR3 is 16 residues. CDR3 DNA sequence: TGTGCCAGCAGCAAAGAGTGGACAGTATTATGCTGGACCCAGCATTTT. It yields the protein CASSKEWTVLCWTQHF.

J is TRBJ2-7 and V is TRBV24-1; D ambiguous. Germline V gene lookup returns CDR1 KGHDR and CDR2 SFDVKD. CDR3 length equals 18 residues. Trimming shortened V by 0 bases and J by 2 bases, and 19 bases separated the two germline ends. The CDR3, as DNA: TGTGCCACCAGTGATTTGCTTGCTTTACGCCCGGGCCCCTACGAGCAGTACTTC. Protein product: CATSDLLALRPGPYEQYF.

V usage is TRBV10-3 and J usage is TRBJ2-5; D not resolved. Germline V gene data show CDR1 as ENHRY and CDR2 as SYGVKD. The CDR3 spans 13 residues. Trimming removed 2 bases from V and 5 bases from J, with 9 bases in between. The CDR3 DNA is TGTGCCATCAGTGAGGGAAGGGCTGAGACCCAGTACTTC. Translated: CAISEGRAETQYF.

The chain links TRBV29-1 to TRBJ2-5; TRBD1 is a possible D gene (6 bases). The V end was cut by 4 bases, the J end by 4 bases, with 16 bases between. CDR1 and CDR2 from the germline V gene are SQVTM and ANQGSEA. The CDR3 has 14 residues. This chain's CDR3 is CSVVGGAGAETQYF. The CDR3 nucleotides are TGCAGCGTTGTTGGGGGCGCCGGGGCAGAGACCCAGTACTTC.

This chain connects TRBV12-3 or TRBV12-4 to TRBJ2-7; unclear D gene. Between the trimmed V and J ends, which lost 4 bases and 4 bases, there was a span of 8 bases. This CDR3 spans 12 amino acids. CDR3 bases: TGTGCCAGCAGTTCCCTCAAGTACGAGCAGTACTTC. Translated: CASSSLKYEQYF.

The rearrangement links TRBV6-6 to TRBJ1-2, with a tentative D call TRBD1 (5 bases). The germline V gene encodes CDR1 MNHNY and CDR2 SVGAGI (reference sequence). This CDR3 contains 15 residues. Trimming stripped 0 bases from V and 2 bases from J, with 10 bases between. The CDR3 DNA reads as TGTGCCAGCAGTTACTCAGGCAGGGAGAACTATGGCTACACCTTC. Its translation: CASSYSGRENYGYTF.

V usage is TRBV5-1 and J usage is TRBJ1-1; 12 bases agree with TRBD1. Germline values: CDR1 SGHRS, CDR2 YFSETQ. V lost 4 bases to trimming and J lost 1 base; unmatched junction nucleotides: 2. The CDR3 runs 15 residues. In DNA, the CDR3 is TGCGCCAGCAGCGCGGGACAGGGGGCGAACACTGAAGCTTTCTTT. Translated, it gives CASSAGQGANTEAFF.

CDR3 DNA: TGTGCCAGCAGCCCCGGGGGTTCGAGAGATACGCAGTATTTT. This gives the protein CASSPGGSRDTQYF. The chain couples TRBV28 to TRBJ2-3; a possible D gene is TRBD2 (6 bases). V lost 6 bases, J lost 5 bases, and 15 bases lay in between. Germline V gene data show CDR1 as MDHEN and CDR2 as SYDVKM. The CDR3 spans 14 residues.

CDR3 nucleotides: TGCGCCAGCGGATTTAGGGAATCGCGCACAGATACGCAGTATTTT. Encoded protein: CASGFRESRTDTQYF. The chain joins TRBV5-1 to TRBJ2-3; D is ambiguous. V was clipped by 7 bases and J by 1 base, with 16 bases between them. CDR1 SGHRS and CDR2 YFSETQ come from the germline V gene. CDR3 length: 15 amino acids.

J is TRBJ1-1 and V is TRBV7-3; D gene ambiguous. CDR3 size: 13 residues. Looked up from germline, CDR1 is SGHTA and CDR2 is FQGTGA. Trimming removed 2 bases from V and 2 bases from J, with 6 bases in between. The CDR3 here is CASSLHGNTEAFF. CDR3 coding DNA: TGTGCCAGCAGCTTACACGGTAACACTGAAGCTTTCTTT.

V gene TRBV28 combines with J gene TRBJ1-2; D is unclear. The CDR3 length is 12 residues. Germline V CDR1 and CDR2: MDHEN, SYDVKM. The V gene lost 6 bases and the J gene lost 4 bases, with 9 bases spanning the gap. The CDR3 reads CASRPDAYGYTF. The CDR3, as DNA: TGTGCCAGCAGACCAGACGCCTATGGCTACACCTTC.

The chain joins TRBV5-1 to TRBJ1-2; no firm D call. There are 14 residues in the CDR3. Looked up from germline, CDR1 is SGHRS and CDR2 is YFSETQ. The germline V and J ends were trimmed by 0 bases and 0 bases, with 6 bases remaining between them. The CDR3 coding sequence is TGCGCCAGCAGCTTGGATCGGCCTAACTATGGCTACACCTTC. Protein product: CASSLDRPNYGYTF.

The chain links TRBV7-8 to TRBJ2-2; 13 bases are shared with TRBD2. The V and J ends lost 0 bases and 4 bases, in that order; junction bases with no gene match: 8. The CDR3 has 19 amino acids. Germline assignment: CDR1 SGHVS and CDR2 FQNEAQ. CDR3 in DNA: TGTGCCAGCAGCTTAGCGCGACGGACTAGCGGGGGATTCACCGGGGAGCTGTTTTTT. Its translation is CASSLARRTSGGFTGELFF.

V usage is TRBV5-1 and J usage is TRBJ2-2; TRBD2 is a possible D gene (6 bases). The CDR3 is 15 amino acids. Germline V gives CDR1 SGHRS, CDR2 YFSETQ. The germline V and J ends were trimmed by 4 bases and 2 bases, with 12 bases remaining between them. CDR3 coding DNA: TGCGCCAGCAGCCCGCCGGGACTCAACACCGGGGAGCTGTTTTTT. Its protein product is CASSPPGLNTGELFF.

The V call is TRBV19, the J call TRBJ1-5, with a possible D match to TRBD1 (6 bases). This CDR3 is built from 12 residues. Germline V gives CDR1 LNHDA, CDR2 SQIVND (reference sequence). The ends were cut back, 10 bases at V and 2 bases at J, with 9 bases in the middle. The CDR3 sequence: CAIRQGNQPQHF. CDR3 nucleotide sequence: TGTGCCATCCGACAGGGCAATCAGCCCCAGCATTTT.

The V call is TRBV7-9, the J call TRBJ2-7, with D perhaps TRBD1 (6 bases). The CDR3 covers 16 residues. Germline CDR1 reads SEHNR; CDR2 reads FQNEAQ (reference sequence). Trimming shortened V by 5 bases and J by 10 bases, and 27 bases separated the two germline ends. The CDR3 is CASSMSTGTPAGLQYF. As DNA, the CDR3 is TGTGCCAGCAGCATGTCAACAGGGACCCCGGCCGGTCTACAGTACTTC.

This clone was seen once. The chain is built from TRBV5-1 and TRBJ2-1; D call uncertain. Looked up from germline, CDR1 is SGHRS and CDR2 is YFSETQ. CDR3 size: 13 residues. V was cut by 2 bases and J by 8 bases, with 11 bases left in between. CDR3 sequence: CASSLGIRHEQFF. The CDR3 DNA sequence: TGCGCCAGCAGCTTAGGGATTAGGCATGAGCAGTTCTTC.

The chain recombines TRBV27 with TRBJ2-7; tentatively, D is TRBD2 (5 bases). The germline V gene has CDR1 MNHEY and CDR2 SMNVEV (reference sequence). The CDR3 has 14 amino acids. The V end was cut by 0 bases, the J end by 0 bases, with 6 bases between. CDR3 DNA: TGTGCCAGCAGTTTATCCCGGGACTCCTACGAGCAGTACTTC. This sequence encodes CASSLSRDSYEQYF.

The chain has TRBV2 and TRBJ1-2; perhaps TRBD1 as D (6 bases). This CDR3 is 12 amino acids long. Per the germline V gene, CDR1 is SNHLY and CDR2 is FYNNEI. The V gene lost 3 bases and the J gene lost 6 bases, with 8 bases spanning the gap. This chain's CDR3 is CASSDRGNGYTF. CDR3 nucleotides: TGTGCCAGCAGTGACAGGGGAAATGGCTACACCTTC.

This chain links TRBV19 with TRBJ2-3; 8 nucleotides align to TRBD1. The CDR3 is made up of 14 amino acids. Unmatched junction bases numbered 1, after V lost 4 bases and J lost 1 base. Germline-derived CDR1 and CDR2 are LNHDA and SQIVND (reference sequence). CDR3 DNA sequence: TGTGCCAGTAGTACAGGGGGCGGCACAGATACGCAGTATTTT. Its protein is CASSTGGGTDTQYF.

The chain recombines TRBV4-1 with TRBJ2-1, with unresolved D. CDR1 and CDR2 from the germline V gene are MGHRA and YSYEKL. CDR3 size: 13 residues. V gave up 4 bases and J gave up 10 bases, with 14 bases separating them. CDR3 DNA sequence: TGCGCCAGCAGCCTAGACCCCGAAGGCGAGCAGTTCTTC. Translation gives CASSLDPEGEQFF.

CDR3 in amino acids: CASSPGHTETQYF. CDR3 nucleotides: TGTGCCAGCAGTCCGGGACATACGGAGACCCAGTACTTC. The chain has TRBV7-3 and TRBJ2-5; a possible D gene is TRBD1 (6 bases). The CDR3 is 13 residues long. The germline V and J ends were trimmed by 6 bases and 5 bases, with 13 bases remaining between them. Germline CDR1 and CDR2: SGHTA and FQGTGA.

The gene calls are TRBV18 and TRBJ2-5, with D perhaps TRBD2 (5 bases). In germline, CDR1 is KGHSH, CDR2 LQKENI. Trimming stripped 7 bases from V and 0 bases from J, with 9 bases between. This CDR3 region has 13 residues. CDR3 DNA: TGTGCCAGCTTGGACTCTAACCAAGAGACCCAGTACTTC. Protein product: CASLDSNQETQYF.

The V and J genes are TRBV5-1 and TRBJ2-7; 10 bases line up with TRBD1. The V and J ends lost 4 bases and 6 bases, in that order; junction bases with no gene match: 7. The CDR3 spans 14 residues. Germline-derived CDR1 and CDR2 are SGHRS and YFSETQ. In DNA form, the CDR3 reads TGCGCCAGCAGCCTCGGGACAGGGGACGGCGAGCAGTACTTC. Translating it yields CASSLGTGDGEQYF.

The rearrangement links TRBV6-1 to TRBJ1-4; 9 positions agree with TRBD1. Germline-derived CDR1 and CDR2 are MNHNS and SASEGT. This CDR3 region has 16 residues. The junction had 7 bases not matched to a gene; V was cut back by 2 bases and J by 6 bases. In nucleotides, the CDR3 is TGTGCCAGCAGTGAAAGAGAGAACAGGGGGCATGAAAAACTGTTTTTT. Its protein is CASSERENRGHEKLFF.